Listed below are T cell receptor beta chains from one sample, sequenced in a study of PD-1 blockade in classical Hodgkin lymphoma. Clones were sequenced by immunoSEQ multiplex PCR, and TCRdb holds only the in-frame ones, with some missing. The data show 30,000 to 40,000 clones, approximately 82% seen once. The sequencing used peripheral blood mononuclear cells (PBMCs), collected before the second cycle of nivolumab. The source of these receptors is a human donor with classical Hodgkin lymphoma. Each CDR3 is given with its conserved first and last residue.

CASSLDISGNTIYF	TRBV7-2
CASSLVLDNEQFF	TRBV5-1
CASSLVQGGTGELFF	TRBV5-1
CASSLVGQGNTIYF	TRBV7-2
CASSDYEGSPLHF	TRBV6-1
CSVEGNSQETQYF	TRBV29-1
CVSSGPARGYEQYF	TRBV7-7
CASSSGRASYEQYF	TRBV10-2
CASSQVARGGPETQYF	TRBV4-1
CASTYGTSGEQFF	TRBV7-2
CASSLEGGGPYNEQFF	TRBV5-1
CASSFWDRGGTEAFF	TRBV5-6
CASKQGAAYEQYF	TRBV7-6
CASSLGGGVRYEQYF	TRBV13
CASAGTSVSYEQYF	TRBV19
CASSDEGTEAFF	TRBV2
CASSLGATGNSNQPQHF	TRBV2
CAISGTREETQYF	TRBV10-3
CASSKNSKGGPENTEAFF	TRBV21-1
CASSLGDRENAYTF	TRBV5-1
CASSLHRDRGYNEQFF	TRBV7-9
CASSDTGGARTEAFF	TRBV4-1
CAISESGGRSGNTIYF	TRBV10-3
CAWSSQLAGEFTDTQYF	TRBV30
CAWNDDFLDDEQFF	TRBV30
CASSIRGQGATPNQPQHF	TRBV19
CASSLGRYGAFF	TRBV7-2
CASGIDLRTGELFF	TRBV9